This T cell receptor (beta chain) came from a study of radiotherapy plus CTLA-4 blockade in lung cancer. The CDR3 has 12 amino acids. CDR1 MDHEN and CDR2 SYDVKM come from the germline V gene. Generated by immunoSEQ multiplex PCR, the TCRdb table keeps only in-frame clones and is missing some. Among about 78,000 clones listed, approximately 86% were seen once. Alongside CTLA-4 blockade with ipilimumab, patients with chemo-refractory metastatic non-small-cell lung cancer received focal radiation. This sequence joins TRBV28 and TRBJ2-5, with D unclear. The J call is uncertain, as TRBJ2-7 better fits the DNA end. The sample was peripheral blood, taken from a patient treated with radiotherapy plus ipilimumab. This sequence was found in a human donor with non-small cell lung cancer who had a partial response to radiotherapy plus ipilimumab. The CDR3 spells CASSPLRYEQYF. The CDR3 DNA is TGTGCCAGCAGTCCCTTACGCTACGAGCAGTACTTC.